A single sample gave rise to the 22 T cell receptor beta chains below, sequenced in a study of T cells after yellow fever vaccination (dated by TCRdb to between 2018 and 2021). This specimen's treatment or condition label, per the study, means: live attenuated yellow fever vaccine strain. Library preparation used 5' RACE. This sample was sequenced with an Illumina NovaSeq 6000. TCRdb took the public reads, trimmed them with fastp at Q25, ran MiXCR for clone calling and kept in-frame beta chains. Rows with one shared CDR3 protein collapse into an entry with the most common genes and DNA. The sample table contains about 340,000 distinct CDR3 sequences; only one count was recorded for under 5% of them. The biggest ten clones account for less than 25% of the sample. The sequencing here drew on PBMCs, taken 5 days after the yellow fever booster vaccination. These receptors all come from a man between 18 and 29 years old who received the YFV17D yellow fever vaccine.

This clonotype has a handful of counts. The CDR3 DNA reads as TGTGCCAGCAGTTTAGTTGAGCAGTTCTTC. Its translation: CASSLVEQFF. This rearrangement joins TRBV12-3 or TRBV12-4 to TRBJ2-1; the D is unclear. The CDR3 extends over 10 amino acids. The germline V and J ends were trimmed by 1 base and 9 bases, with 1 base remaining between them.

The CDR3 loop reads CASSRGETTKNIQYF. The CDR3 nucleotides are TGTGCCAGCAGCCGGGGGGAGACGACCAAAAACATTCAGTACTTC. The chain carries TRBV5-4 and TRBJ2-4; 7 bases agree with TRBD2. Germline trimming cut 4 bases from V and 2 bases from J; bases unmatched to any gene: 6. The CDR3 is 15 amino acids. Germline V gene data show CDR1 as SGHNT and CDR2 as YYREEE (reference sequence).

On this clonotype: One end of the junction does not line up with germline, which may come from a read error. The rearrangement joins TRBV7-2 to TRBJ2-5; the D gene is possibly TRBD2 (6 bases). CDR1 is SGHTA and CDR2 is FQGNSA in the germline V gene. The CDR3 covers 14 residues. This CDR3 reads CASSLASNQETQYF. DNA of the CDR3: TGTGCCAGCAGCCTAGCGTCGAACCAAGAGACCCAGTACTTC.

The V call is TRBV6-4, the J call TRBJ1-5; 9 bases are a match to TRBD1. This CDR3 contains 17 residues. CDR1 is MRHNA, CDR2 SNTAGT, per germline. The V and J ends lost 3 bases and 2 bases, in that order; junction bases with no gene match: 8. CDR3 in DNA: TGTGCCAGCAGTGAGAGGGACAGGGAACGGGGCAATCAGCCCCAGCATTTT. It yields the protein CASSERDRERGNQPQHF.

The sample holds many counts of this clonotype. This rearrangement joins TRBV21-1 to TRBJ2-2. TRBV21-1 corresponds to a pseudogene. CDR3 length equals 15 residues. The CDR3 loop is CASSKTDTNTGELFF. The CDR3 DNA sequence: TGTGCCAGCAGCAAAACTGATACGAACACCGGGGAGCTGTTTTTT.

In its sample, this clonotype was seen many times. The gene calls are TRBV24-1 and TRBJ2-5; 8 bases are shared with TRBD2. V was clipped by 2 bases and J by 5 bases; unmatched bases: 6. The V gene's germline CDR1 is KGHDR and CDR2 SFDVKD. The CDR3 length is 15 residues. CDR3 protein: CATSDSAGGGETQYF. CDR3 DNA sequence: TGTGCCACCAGTGATTCCGCGGGCGGGGGGGAGACCCAGTACTTC.

The V gene is TRBV6-2 or TRBV6-3, the J gene TRBJ2-7; D possibly uses TRBD1 or TRBD2 (6 bases each). Germline assignment: CDR1 MNHEY and CDR2 SVGEGT. CDR3 length equals 15 residues. V lost 3 bases and J lost 3, with 15 bases in between. Here the CDR3 DNA reads TGTGCCAGCAGTTATGGGGGCGCGGGGAACTACGAGCAGTACTTC. It is translated as CASSYGGAGNYEQYF.

The table lists this clonotype with a few counts. This chain uses TRBV3-1 with TRBJ2-2; D not certain. Germline loops: CDR1 LGHDT, CDR2 YNNKEL (reference sequence). Trimming removed 1 base at V and 4 bases at J, with 10 bases between. The CDR3 is 15 residues long. CDR3 amino acids: CASSQVQVSTGELFF. The CDR3, as DNA: TGTGCCAGCAGCCAAGTTCAAGTGTCCACCGGGGAGCTGTTTTTT.

This clonotype was detected many times. The chain couples TRBV5-1 to TRBJ2-1; D remains unclear. The CDR3 totals 13 residues. CDR1 SGHRS and CDR2 YFSETQ come from the germline V gene. V shed 4 bases and J shed 9 bases, with 14 bases lying between them. The CDR3 bases are TGCGCCAGCAGCATTTCCCCCAACAGTGAGCAGTTCTTC. It encodes CASSISPNSEQFF.

This clonotype was seen more than once but under ten times. The chain joins TRBV6-5 to TRBJ1-1; tentative D call: TRBD1 (5 bases). This CDR3 is 14 amino acids long. Trimming pared 7 bases from V and 5 bases from J, leaving 17 bases between. Germline assignment: CDR1 MNHEY and CDR2 SVGAGI. The CDR3 protein is CASNLRQKGTEAFF. As DNA, the CDR3 is TGTGCCAGCAACCTGAGACAGAAAGGGACTGAAGCTTTCTTT.

The chain has TRBV18 and TRBJ1-2; D is unclear. Trimming took 3 bases from V and 3 from J, leaving 14 bases between them. The CDR3 has 15 amino acids. CDR1 is KGHSH and CDR2 is LQKENI in the germline V gene. The CDR3 region has the DNA TGTGCCAGCTCACCTAGGACTGATTATCACTATGGCTACACCTTC. Protein sequence: CASSPRTDYHYGYTF.

This clonotype showed up just a few times. The rearrangement joins TRBV19 to TRBJ1-1, with 8 bases aligning to TRBD1. Germline loops: CDR1 LNHDA, CDR2 SQIVND (reference sequence). With 10 bases clipped from V and 0 bases from J, the junction kept 10 bases outside the gene matches. The CDR3 is 15 amino acids. Written as DNA, the CDR3 is TGTGCCACCACAGGACAGGGAGGGATGAACACTGAAGCTTTCTTT. Encoded protein: CATTGQGGMNTEAFF.

This sequence joins TRBV5-1 and TRBJ1-1; TRBD1 aligns across 8 bases. CDR1 is SGHRS, CDR2 YFSETQ, per germline. The CDR3 length is 15 residues. Germline trimming cut 3 bases from V and 2 bases from J; bases unmatched to any gene: 6. This CDR3 reads CASSSLDRGNTEAFF. The DNA for the CDR3 is TGCGCCAGCAGCTCACTTGACAGGGGTAACACTGAAGCTTTCTTT.

This clonotype came up many times. V and J are TRBV7-2 and TRBJ1-2, with TRBD1 as a possible D gene (5 bases). Trimming stripped 4 bases from V and 5 bases from J, with 17 bases between. Per germline, CDR1 SGHTA and CDR2 FQGNSA. The CDR3 length is 15 residues. CDR3: CASSSFGGAPYGYTF. The CDR3 DNA is TGTGCCAGCAGCTCCTTTGGAGGGGCCCCTTATGGCTACACCTTC.

The table lists this clonotype with a few counts. The chain combines TRBV7-9 with TRBJ1-3, with D possibly TRBD1 on 5 matching bases. Germline assignment: CDR1 SEHNR and CDR2 FQNEAQ (reference sequence). Trimming shortened V by 4 bases and J by 0 bases, and 13 bases separated the two germline ends. CDR3 size: 16 residues. CDR3: CASSWTLPVSGNTIYF. The CDR3 bases are TGTGCCAGCAGCTGGACACTTCCGGTCTCTGGAAACACCATATATTTT.

This clonotype was seen at least ten times. This rearrangement joins TRBV18 to TRBJ2-3; D is perhaps TRBD1 (6 bases). CDR1 and CDR2 from the germline V gene are KGHSH and LQKENI. CDR3 length equals 14 residues. Trimming stripped 6 bases from V and 6 bases from J, with 16 bases between. This CDR3 reads CASSTGPVGDTQYF. In nucleotides, the CDR3 is TGTGCCAGCTCGACAGGACCGGTCGGGGATACGCAGTATTTT. The whole variable domain, filled in from reference TRBV18 and TRBJ2-3, reads NAGVMQNPRHLVRRRGQEARLRCSPMKGHSHVYWYRQLPEEGLKFMVYLQKENIIDESGMPKERFSAEFPKEGPSILRIQQVVRGDSAAYFCASSTGPVGDTQYFGPGTRLTVL.

The sample holds a few counts of this clonotype. The chain recombines TRBV20-1 with TRBJ1-6, with D unresolved. V gave up 6 bases and J gave up 3 bases, with 12 bases separating them. CDR1 and CDR2 from the germline V gene are DFQATT and SNEGSKA (reference sequence). The length of the CDR3 is 14 residues. The CDR3 coding sequence is TGCAGTGCAAAGGACGGAAGCTATAATTCACCCCTCCACTTT. It yields the protein CSAKDGSYNSPLHF.

The CDR3 spells CASSSRTGQSEPQHF. The CDR3 nucleotides are TGTGCCAGCAGCTCGCGGACAGGGCAATCTGAGCCCCAGCATTTT. The V gene is TRBV7-2, the J gene TRBJ1-5; 8 positions agree with TRBD1. CDR3 length: 15 residues. CDR1 is SGHTA, CDR2 FQGNSA, per germline. Germline trimming cut 4 bases from V and 8 bases from J; bases unmatched to any gene: 10. Using reference TRBV7-2 and TRBJ1-5 for the parts outside the CDR3, the full variable domain is GAGVSQSPSNKVTEKGKDVELRCDPISGHTALYWYRQSLGQGLEFLIYFQGNSAPDKSGLPSDRFSAERTGGSVSTLTIQRTQQEDSAVYLCASSSRTGQSEPQHFGDGTRLSIL.

This rearrangement joins TRBV12-3 or TRBV12-4 to TRBJ1-1; no definite D call. This CDR3 has 14 residues. Deletions cut 3 bases from V and 3 bases from J, with 11 bases between. The CDR3 nucleotides read TGTGCCAGCAGTTTGGGAAATGAGGACACTGAAGCTTTCTTT. As protein: CASSLGNEDTEAFF.

This clonotype has a handful of counts. This rearrangement joins TRBV3-1 to TRBJ2-5, with 8 bases identical to TRBD2. In germline, CDR1 is LGHDT, CDR2 YNNKEL (reference sequence). After removal of 0 bases from V and 4 bases from J, the junction contained 4 bases not matched to a gene. This CDR3 spans 15 amino acids. The CDR3 DNA reads as TGTGCCAGCAGCCAAGATCCCAGCGGGGGAGAGACCCAGTACTTC. It translates to CASSQDPSGGETQYF.

This clonotype occurred a few times. This chain links TRBV21-1 with TRBJ2-7. TRBV21-1 is an annotated pseudogene. CDR3 length: 15 amino acids. The CDR3 is CASSTLRWSSYEQYF. CDR3 DNA: TGTGCCAGCAGCACGCTGCGGTGGAGCTCCTACGAGCAGTACTTC.

The chain employs TRBV10-3 and TRBJ2-7; the D gene is possibly TRBD1 (5 bases). The germline V and J ends were trimmed by 6 bases and 4 bases, with 10 bases remaining between them. Looked up from germline, CDR1 is ENHRY and CDR2 is SYGVKD. The CDR3 is 12 residues long. CDR3 sequence (DNA): TGTGCCATCAGCCCCCAGGGTTACGAGCAGTACGTC. Residues: CAISPQGYEQYV.